This T cell receptor (beta chain) comes out of a study of blood T cell repertoires in COVID-19. The data were produced by immunoSEQ multiplex PCR, yet TCRdb's version contains in-frame clones alone and is incomplete. The profile shows approximately 72,000 clones, approximately 91% of them singletons. Germline V gives CDR1 SGHVS, CDR2 FQNEAQ. This CDR3 comprises 18 residues. Germline trimming cut 1 base from V and 1 base from J; bases unmatched to any gene: 9. The material sequenced was peripheral blood. The chain links TRBV7-8 to TRBJ2-3, with 9 bases fitting TRBD2. The receptor was derived from a man aged 45 to 65 with acute or convalescent COVID-19. This CDR3 reads CASSLVRLSSGGTDTQYF. The CDR3, as DNA: TGTGCCAGCAGCTTAGTGCGCCTTTCTAGCGGGGGCACAGATACGCAGTATTTT. Variable domain in full (rest from reference TRBV7-8 and TRBJ2-3): GAGVSQSPRYKVAKRGQDVALRCDPISGHVSLFWYQQALGQGPEFLTYFQNEAQLDKSGLPSDRFFAERPEGSVSTLKIQRTQQEDSAVYLCASSLVRLSSGGTDTQYFGPGTRLTVL.